The next 28 T cell receptor beta chains were all read from a single sample in a study of shared clonotypes between healthy human individuals. Sequenced by immunoSEQ multiplex PCR; TCRdb stores in-frame clones only, minus some. The repertoire holds 2 million to 2.5 million clones, with 90% to 96% as singletons. Material for sequencing was naive CD4+ T cells sorted from blood. Subset described: CD45RA+ positively selected. Receptor source: a man in his late teens or twenties in good health.

The chain recombines TRBV30 with TRBJ2-3, with 9 bases identical to TRBD1. Trimming took 5 bases from V and 2 from J; bases not matched to a gene: 5. CDR1 GTSNPN and CDR2 SVGIG come from the germline V gene (reference sequence). The length of the CDR3 is 14 residues. The CDR3 spells CAWSDRGPTDTQYF. CDR3 coding DNA: TGTGCCTGGTCGGACAGGGGTCCCACAGATACGCAGTATTTT. The entire variable domain, with the rest obtained from reference TRBV30 and TRBJ2-3, is as follows: SQTIHQWPATLVQPVGSPLSLECTVEGTSNPNLYWYRQAAGRGLQLLFYSVGIGQISSEVPQNLSASRPQDRQFILSSKKLLLSDSGFYLCAWSDRGPTDTQYFGPGTRLTVL.

The DNA of the CDR3 is TGTGCCAGCACTGGGGGCCGCTACGAGCAGTACTTC. Its protein product is CASTGGRYEQYF. The chain recombines TRBV28 with TRBJ2-7; a possible D gene is TRBD1 (6 bases). Germline CDR1 MDHEN, CDR2 SYDVKM. V was shortened by 7 bases and J by 3 bases, with 10 bases between the two germline ends. The CDR3 spans 12 residues. The full variable domain, completed using reference TRBV28 and TRBJ2-7, is DVKVTQSSRYLVKRTGEKVFLECVQDMDHENMFWYRQDPGLGLRLIYFSYDVKMKEKGDIPEGYSVSREKKERFSLILESASTNQTSMYLCASTGGRYEQYFGPGTRLTVT.

This sequence joins TRBV5-6 and TRBJ2-7; either TRBD1 or TRBD2 may supply D (6 bases each). This CDR3 spans 16 amino acids. Germline V lookup: CDR1 SGHDT, CDR2 YYEEEE. With 3 bases removed from V and 6 bases from J, the gap between germline ends came to 22 bases. The CDR3 DNA reads as TGTGCCAGCAGCTACACTTTTGGGACTGGGGGCCTCGAGCAGTACTTC. Amino acid sequence: CASSYTFGTGGLEQYF.

The rearrangement links TRBV28 to TRBJ1-5, with D possibly matching TRBD1 (5 bases). Germline V gives CDR1 MDHEN, CDR2 SYDVKM. There are 16 residues in the CDR3. Trimming left V 5 bases short and J 3 bases short, with 17 bases between. The chain's CDR3 is CASSPEWGSLNQPQHF. CDR3 sequence (DNA): TGTGCCAGCAGTCCCGAGTGGGGCAGCCTCAATCAGCCCCAGCATTTT.

The chain couples TRBV30 to TRBJ2-2, with D possibly called TRBD1 or TRBD2 (7 bases each). The V end lost 7 bases, the J end lost 4 bases, and 16 bases lay between the germline ends. Germline loops: CDR1 GTSNPN, CDR2 SVGIG (reference sequence). The CDR3 is made up of 14 amino acids. The DNA for the CDR3 is TGTGCCTTCAGGGGGGGCGTTGGCACCGGGGAGCTGTTTTTT. Its protein product is CAFRGGVGTGELFF. The complete variable domain, with remaining parts taken from reference TRBV30 and TRBJ2-2, reads SQTIHQWPATLVQPVGSPLSLECTVEGTSNPNLYWYRQAAGRGLQLLFYSVGIGQISSEVPQNLSASRPQDRQFILSSKKLLLSDSGFYLCAFRGGVGTGELFFGEGSRLTVL.

The rearrangement uses TRBV29-1 and TRBJ1-4; D is uncertain. V lost 4 bases, J lost 5 bases, and 8 bases lay in between. The CDR3 is made up of 12 amino acids. Per the germline V gene, CDR1 is SQVTM and CDR2 is ANQGSEA. CDR3 sequence reads: CSVVIRNEKLFF. CDR3 DNA: TGCAGCGTTGTAATCAGGAATGAAAAACTGTTTTTT. Full variable domain (remainder filled in from reference TRBV29-1 and TRBJ1-4): SAVISQKPSRDICQRGTSLTIQCQVDSQVTMMFWYRQQPGQSLTLIATANQGSEATYESGFVIDKFPISRPNLTFSTLTVSNMSPEDSSIYLCSVVIRNEKLFFGSGTQLSVL.

With regard to this clone: Other nucleotide sequences in the sample specify the same CDR3. The chain employs TRBV7-2 and TRBJ2-7; D gene ambiguous. Trimming took off 5 bases at V and 2 bases at J, with 10 bases between the two ends. In germline, CDR1 is SGHTA, CDR2 FQGNSA. The CDR3 is 13 residues long. The CDR3 sequence is CASSGRLAYEQYF. The CDR3 nucleotides read TGTGCCAGCAGCGGGCGACTGGCCTACGAGCAGTACTTC.

This sequence joins TRBV5-4 and TRBJ2-7, with 10 bases fitting TRBD1. Germline V CDR1 and CDR2: SGHNT, YYREEE (reference sequence). With V trimmed by 4 bases and J by 1 base, 11 bases remained unmatched. The CDR3 totals 17 residues. CDR3 sequence: CASSQLGQGELSYEQYF. Here the CDR3 DNA reads TGTGCCAGCAGCCAGCTTGGACAGGGGGAATTGTCCTACGAGCAGTACTTC.

The V and J genes are TRBV9 and TRBJ2-7; no firm D call. Trimming took 5 bases from V and 6 from J, leaving 18 bases between them. There are 14 residues in the CDR3. Germline V gives CDR1 SGDLS, CDR2 YYNGEE. This chain's CDR3 is CASSRRQASAEQYF. The CDR3 DNA follows: TGTGCCAGCAGTCGTAGGCAGGCATCGGCCGAGCAGTACTTC. The whole variable domain, remainder taken from reference TRBV9 and TRBJ2-7, is DSGVTQTPKHLITATGQRVTLRCSPRSGDLSVYWYQQSLDQGLQFLIQYYNGEERAKGNILERFSAQQFPDLHSELNLSSLELGDSALYFCASSRRQASAEQYFGPGTRLTVT.

The chain has TRBV6-1 and TRBJ2-1; 7 nucleotides agree with TRBD1. V trimming: 7 bases; J trimming: 0 bases; junction bases outside the gene matches: 6. This CDR3 has 15 amino acids. CDR1 and CDR2 (germline): MNHNS, SASEGT. CDR3 DNA: TGTGCCAGCAAAGACAGGGTCACCTCCTACAATGAGCAGTTCTTC. It specifies CASKDRVTSYNEQFF.

The CDR3 region is CASSQDLDREIFTDTQYF. CDR3 DNA: TGCGCCAGCAGCCAAGATCTCGACAGAGAGATTTTCACAGATACGCAGTATTTT. This sequence joins TRBV4-1 and TRBJ2-3; possibly TRBD1 for D (5 bases). The CDR3 has 18 amino acids. The V end was cut by 0 bases, the J end by 2 bases, with 18 bases between. The germline gives CDR1 MGHRA, CDR2 YSYEKL.

The chain couples TRBV23-1 to TRBJ1-6; unclear D gene. TRBV23-1 is an ORF; its function is uncertain. CDR3 length equals 14 residues. The V and J ends lost 1 base and 15 bases respectively, with 16 bases between them. The CDR3 is CASSQFGPGLDLHF. CDR3 nucleotides: TGCGCCAGCAGTCAATTTGGGCCGGGCTTAGACCTCCACTTT.

The rearrangement uses TRBV2 and TRBJ2-1; 11 bases agree with TRBD1. Germline CDR1 and CDR2: SNHLY and FYNNEI. V lost 5 bases and J lost 5; bases outside the gene matches: 5. The CDR3 has 15 residues. CDR3 sequence: CASSPDRGLHNEQFF. CDR3 coding DNA: TGTGCCAGCAGTCCGGACAGGGGGCTCCACAATGAGCAGTTCTTC.

The chain is built from TRBV10-3 and TRBJ2-1; 7 positions match TRBD2. CDR1 ENHRY and CDR2 SYGVKD come from the germline V gene. The CDR3 sequence is 15 residues long. The V and J ends lost 2 bases and 6 bases, in that order; junction bases with no gene match: 7. The CDR3 protein is CAISEGGGGGNEQFF. The CDR3 DNA follows: TGTGCCATCAGTGAGGGTGGCGGGGGTGGCAATGAGCAGTTCTTC.

The chain uses TRBV7-2 and TRBJ2-5; 14 nucleotides line up with TRBD2. After removal of 3 bases from V and 0 bases from J, the junction contained 6 bases not matched to a gene. The CDR3 runs 18 residues. Germline V gene lookup returns CDR1 SGHTA and CDR2 FQGNSA. The CDR3 DNA reads as TGTGCCAGCAGCTTGGGACTAGCGGGGGTGGTCTACCAAGAGACCCAGTACTTC. This translates into CASSLGLAGVVYQETQYF.

This chain uses TRBV7-2 with TRBJ2-7; 7 bases map to TRBD2. V shed 8 bases and J 2 bases; nucleotides not matched to a gene: 0. CDR1 is SGHTA and CDR2 is FQGNSA in the germline V gene. The length of the CDR3 is 11 residues. CDR3 in amino acids: CASGTTYEQYF. The DNA of the CDR3 is TGTGCCAGCGGGACTACCTACGAGCAGTACTTC.

As concerns this clone: The junction differs from germline at one of its ends, possibly a read error. V and J are TRBV7-2 and TRBJ1-6; unclear D gene. CDR3 length: 12 amino acids. Germline values: CDR1 SGHTA, CDR2 FQGNSA. CDR3: CASSPDKGASIF. CDR3 DNA sequence: TGTGCCAGCAGCCCTGACAAGGGTGCCTCCATTTTT.

The chain employs TRBV6-6 and TRBJ2-3; 9 bases agree with TRBD1. The CDR3 is 15 amino acids. Per germline, CDR1 MNHNY and CDR2 SVGAGI (reference sequence). Trimming at V came to 6 bases and at J to 3 bases, leaving 7 bases not matched to a gene. The chain's CDR3 is CASRLRQGETDTQYF. The DNA for the CDR3 is TGTGCCAGCAGGCTCCGACAGGGGGAGACAGATACGCAGTATTTT.

The chain employs TRBV4-1 and TRBJ2-6; TRBD2 matches at 8 bases. The CDR3 spans 18 residues. V shed 0 bases, J shed 4 bases, and the junction held 8 bases outside the gene matches. Germline assignment: CDR1 MGHRA and CDR2 YSYEKL. CDR3 residues: CASSQERGGRYGANVLTF. The DNA of the CDR3 is TGCGCCAGCAGCCAAGAACGCGGGGGGCGGTACGGGGCCAACGTCCTGACTTTC.

The chain has TRBV29-1 and TRBJ1-4; TRBD1 matches 9 bases. The junction had 4 bases not matched to a gene; V was cut back by 3 bases and J by 8 bases. The germline V gene has CDR1 SQVTM and CDR2 ANQGSEA. This CDR3 comprises 13 residues. The CDR3, as DNA: TGCAGCGTTGAGGGGACAGGGAGAGAAAAACTGTTTTTT. Amino acid sequence: CSVEGTGREKLFF.

The rearrangement joins TRBV6-6 to TRBJ1-5; 9 bases map to TRBD1. The CDR3 covers 15 residues. V was pared by 4 bases and J by 5 bases, with 6 bases of the junction left unmatched. CDR1 and CDR2 (germline): MNHNY, SVGAGI (reference sequence). CDR3 region: CASSSVDRGDQPQHF. DNA of the CDR3: TGTGCCAGCAGTTCCGTGGACAGGGGAGATCAGCCCCAGCATTTT.

This chain links TRBV11-2 with TRBJ2-7, with D possibly called TRBD1 or TRBD2 (6 bases each). The CDR3 totals 15 residues. The germline V gene encodes CDR1 SGHAT and CDR2 FQNNGV. V was cut by 1 base and J by 6 bases, with 16 bases left in between. DNA for the CDR3: TGTGCCAGCAGCTTAGGTGGAATACAGGGAGGCGAGCAGTACTTC. It codes for CASSLGGIQGGEQYF.

The chain employs TRBV11-2 and TRBJ2-7, with 9 bases matching TRBD2. The germline CDR1 and CDR2 sequences are SGHAT and FQNNGV. The length of the CDR3 is 15 residues. V shed 5 bases, J shed 2 bases, and the junction held 7 bases outside the gene matches. The CDR3 nucleotides are TGTGCCAGCAGCAAAACCGGGACTAGCCCCTACGAGCAGTACTTC. Translated, it gives CASSKTGTSPYEQYF.

This chain uses TRBV27 with TRBJ2-5; either TRBD1 or TRBD2 may fit D (5 bases each). The germline V gene encodes CDR1 MNHEY and CDR2 SMNVEV (reference sequence). This CDR3 comprises 13 residues. V lost 0 bases, J lost 6 bases, and 8 bases lay in between. As DNA, the CDR3 is TGTGCCAGCAGTTTATCGGGGGTAAAGACCCAGTACTTC. Translated: CASSLSGVKTQYF.

J is TRBJ1-2 and V is TRBV19; D gene uncertain. The germline V gene encodes CDR1 LNHDA and CDR2 SQIVND (reference sequence). The CDR3 has 15 amino acids. Trimming pared 3 bases from V and 4 bases from J, leaving 15 bases between. CDR3 loop: CASSITSESVYGYTF. CDR3 DNA sequence: TGTGCCAGTAGTATCACTTCGGAGAGCGTCTATGGCTACACCTTC.

Concerning this clone itself: This same CDR3 is encoded by further DNA sequences in the sample. The J gene is TRBJ2-7, the V gene TRBV6-5, with TRBD2 matching 13 bases. The J segment lost 3 bases and the V segment lost 5 bases, leaving 1 base of the junction unmatched. Germline lookup yields CDR1 MNHEY and CDR2 SVGAGI. The CDR3 has 14 residues. DNA for the CDR3: TGTGCCAGCAGTAGGACTAGCGGGGGCTACGAGCAGTACTTC. As protein: CASSRTSGGYEQYF.

V usage is TRBV28 and J usage is TRBJ1-2, with no clear D. The CDR3 is 14 residues long. Trimming shortened V by 2 bases and J by 4 bases, and 11 bases separated the two germline ends. Germline-derived CDR1 and CDR2 are MDHEN and SYDVKM. The CDR3 region is CASSLPSLSYGYTF. The CDR3 DNA follows: TGTGCCAGCAGTTTACCGTCACTTTCCTATGGCTACACCTTC.

The chain employs TRBV7-2 and TRBJ2-5, with D perhaps being TRBD1 or TRBD2 (6 bases each). CDR3 length: 15 residues. The V end lost 1 base, the J end lost 4 bases, and 13 bases lay between the germline ends. The germline gives CDR1 SGHTA, CDR2 FQGNSA. The CDR3 DNA follows: TGTGCCAGCAGCTTAGGGGGGGCAGGGCGAGAGACCCAGTACTTC. It yields the protein CASSLGGAGRETQYF.